One sample yielded the 30 T cell receptor beta chains listed below, sequenced in a study of post-analysis software for immune sequencing data (dated by TCRdb to about 2015). The library was produced with PCR. For sequencing, an Illumina HiSeq 2500 was employed. Unique molecular identifiers were incorporated into TCR beta cDNA libraries to reduce PCR and sequencing biases. Using fastp trimming at Q25 and MiXCR clonotype assembly, TCRdb reanalyzed the public sequencing data and kept in-frame beta chains. When rows share a CDR3 protein, they turn into one entry using the most common DNA and genes. This sample has about 200,000 distinct CDR3 sequences in its table, and 29% of those were observed once. The ten largest clones represent less than 4% of the sample. Their antigen targets remain unknown. Paper-wide results and their limitations: Patients showed significantly higher frequencies than controls for several TRBV segments, among them TRBV5-6, TRBV5-1 and TRBV20-1.

Sequencing was carried out using blood. The receptors here all came from a girl between 2 and 17 years old with multiple sclerosis.

This rearrangement joins TRBV5-1 to TRBJ2-5; no clear D. Looked up from germline, CDR1 is SGHRS and CDR2 is YFSETQ. The CDR3 covers 15 residues. Trimming took off 6 bases at V and 9 bases at J, with 24 bases between the two ends. The CDR3 bases are TGCGCCAGCAATCCCGCAGCAGGTCGTGGAGCGTCCCAGTACTTC. It translates to CASNPAAGRGASQYF.

CDR3 sequence reads: CASSLQGADTQYF. The CDR3, as DNA: TGTGCCAGCTCACTACAGGGGGCAGATACGCAGTATTTT. This chain connects TRBV18 to TRBJ2-3; 8 bases line up with TRBD1. This CDR3 contains 13 residues. J lost 4 bases, V lost 4 bases, and 1 base had no gene match. Germline V gene data show CDR1 as KGHSH and CDR2 as LQKENI.

As to this clonotype: With a much larger clone just one base away, this may be a read error. The chain employs TRBV30 and TRBJ1-2, with TRBD1 as a possible D gene (5 bases). CDR1 is GTSNPN, CDR2 SVGIG, per germline (reference sequence). V lost 5 bases and J 10 bases, leaving 17 bases between the germline ends. The CDR3 consists of 12 residues. As DNA, the CDR3 is TGTGCCTGGTTTCTCGGCGGGGGAGACTACACCTTC. Encoded protein: CAWFLGGGDYTF. Full variable domain (missing parts from reference TRBV30 and TRBJ1-2): SQTIHQWPATLVQPVGSPLSLECTVEGTSNPNLYWYRQAAGRGLQLLFYSVGIGQISSEVPQNLSASRPQDRQFILSSKKLLLSDSGFYLCAWFLGGGDYTFGSGTRLTVV.

This clonotype was detected ten times or more. This chain uses TRBV12-3 or TRBV12-4 with TRBJ2-5; possibly TRBD2 for D (6 bases). Trimming cost V 8 bases and J 0 bases, with 16 bases left between them. The CDR3 is 15 residues long. CDR3: CASRHGSGYQETQYF. The CDR3, as DNA: TGTGCCAGCCGCCACGGGAGCGGTTACCAAGAGACCCAGTACTTC.

This clonotype showed up many times. V usage is TRBV20-1 and J usage is TRBJ2-3; the D is unclear. Trimming removed 1 base from V and 2 bases from J, with 16 bases in between. Germline CDR1 is DFQATT and CDR2 is SNEGSKA (reference sequence). This CDR3 contains 16 residues. The CDR3 DNA reads as TGCAGTGCTAGAGGTGACTCCTCGCCGTTCACAGATACGCAGTATTTT. Protein product: CSARGDSSPFTDTQYF.

This clonotype was observed a handful of times. The chain joins TRBV5-1 to TRBJ1-1; D perhaps matches TRBD1 (6 bases). Germline-derived CDR1 and CDR2 are SGHRS and YFSETQ. V was clipped by 0 bases and J by 7 bases, with 13 bases between them. CDR3 length equals 14 residues. The chain's CDR3 is CASSLGGAGLEAFF. The CDR3 coding sequence is TGCGCCAGCAGCTTGGGGGGGGCGGGGCTTGAAGCTTTCTTT.

This clonotype was recorded a few times. This clone may be a read error of a much larger clone one base away. The chain has TRBV10-3 and TRBJ2-7; a weak D match, TRBD2 (6 bases). The CDR3 has 14 residues. Germline V gives CDR1 ENHRY, CDR2 SYGVKD. Deletions cut 10 bases from V and 0 bases from J, with 16 bases between. The CDR3 DNA reads as TGTGCCACCAACGGAGCGGGCCTCTCCTACGAGCAGTACTTC. This encodes CATNGAGLSYEQYF.

Ten or more counts support this clonotype. The rearrangement joins TRBV7-9 to TRBJ1-2; tentative D call: TRBD1 (6 bases). The CDR3 is made up of 14 amino acids. The ends were cut back, 3 bases at V and 4 bases at J, with 12 bases in the middle. CDR1 is SEHNR, CDR2 FQNEAQ, per germline (reference sequence). This chain's CDR3 is CASSFSQGPYGYTF. DNA of the CDR3: TGTGCCAGCAGCTTTTCACAGGGACCCTATGGCTACACCTTC.

This clonotype was picked up many times. This rearrangement joins TRBV29-1 to TRBJ2-5; D call uncertain. The CDR3 extends over 12 amino acids. V was clipped by 3 bases and J by 1 base, with 6 bases between them. The germline gives CDR1 SQVTM, CDR2 ANQGSEA. CDR3 amino acids: CSVEPSQETQYF. Here the CDR3 DNA reads TGCAGCGTTGAGCCGTCCCAAGAGACCCAGTACTTC.

This clonotype was detected only a few times. V gene TRBV6-1 combines with J gene TRBJ1-5; 8 bases align to TRBD1. CDR1 MNHNS and CDR2 SASEGT come from the germline V gene. This CDR3 spans 13 amino acids. The V and J ends lost 6 bases and 6 bases, in that order; junction bases with no gene match: 4. The CDR3 nucleotides are TGTGCCAGCAGAGCAGGGGGCTTTCAGCCCCAGCATTTT. It specifies CASRAGGFQPQHF.

At least ten counts were recorded for this clonotype. The gene calls are TRBV5-1 and TRBJ2-7; D is tentatively TRBD1 or TRBD2 (5 bases each). Germline V lookup: CDR1 SGHRS, CDR2 YFSETQ. V gave up 3 bases and J gave up 0 bases, with 19 bases separating them. The CDR3 is 17 amino acids. CDR3 bases: TGCGCCAGCAGCTGGGGCCCTCGGCGGGCGAGCTCCTACGAGCAGTACTTC. It codes for CASSWGPRRASSYEQYF.

CDR3 nucleotides: TGTGCCAGCAGTTTAAAGGTCGGAGTGGGGCATCACTATGGCTACACCTTC. Translated, it gives CASSLKVGVGHHYGYTF. The V call is TRBV12-3 or TRBV12-4, the J call TRBJ1-2, with a possible D match to TRBD1 (5 bases). The ends were cut back, 2 bases at V and 3 bases at J, with 19 bases in the middle. CDR3 length equals 17 residues.

There are many counts of this clonotype. This chain connects TRBV29-1 to TRBJ2-1, with D uncertain. The V gene's germline CDR1 is SQVTM and CDR2 ANQGSEA. Trimming cost V 6 bases and J 1 base, with 19 bases left between them. The CDR3 sequence is 16 residues long. The DNA for the CDR3 is TGCAGCGTAACCCCCAGCGTCGGCGGTTCCTACAATGAGCAGTTCTTC. Its protein product is CSVTPSVGGSYNEQFF.

The chain is built from TRBV7-9 and TRBJ2-7; D perhaps matches TRBD2 (6 bases). The V and J ends lost 7 bases and 2 bases respectively, with 15 bases between them. CDR1 is SEHNR, CDR2 FQNEAQ, per germline (reference sequence). The CDR3 loop spans 14 amino acids. The CDR3 sequence is CASTGGRVTYEQYF. CDR3 sequence (DNA): TGTGCCAGCACCGGAGGGAGAGTCACCTACGAGCAGTACTTC.

The genes are TRBV11-2 and TRBJ2-7, with D possibly TRBD1 on 6 matching bases. CDR3 length: 14 residues. CDR1 and CDR2 from the germline V gene are SGHAT and FQNNGV. V was shortened by 8 bases and J by 4 bases, with 18 bases between the two germline ends. CDR3 sequence reads: CASGSGGTRYEQYF. As DNA, the CDR3 is TGTGCCAGCGGCTCAGGTGGGACACGGTACGAGCAGTACTTC.

This chain links TRBV20-1 with TRBJ1-3; no firm D call. The CDR3 covers 13 residues. CDR1 and CDR2 from the germline V gene are DFQATT and SNEGSKA (reference sequence). The V gene lost 5 bases and the J gene lost 0 bases, with 8 bases spanning the gap. The CDR3 protein is CSAYDHSGNTIYF. The CDR3 DNA reads as TGCAGTGCTTATGATCACTCTGGAAACACCATATATTTT.

In regard to this clonotype: Mismatch with germline at one junction end may stem from a read error. CDR3 coding DNA: TGCGCCAGCAGTTCCTGGGGGGTTTCCGAAGCTTTCTTT. Its protein product is CASSSWGVSEAFF. The V gene is TRBV27, the J gene TRBJ1-1; D is perhaps TRBD1 (5 bases). This CDR3 is 13 amino acids long. Germline CDR1 reads MNHEY; CDR2 reads SMNVEV (reference sequence).

The CDR3 loop is CASPRAGLNTGELFF. The DNA of the CDR3 is TGTGCCAGCCCACGAGCGGGGTTGAACACCGGGGAGCTGTTTTTT. The rearrangement joins TRBV3-1 to TRBJ2-2, with TRBD2 matching 7 bases. The V segment lost 8 bases and the J segment 1 base; nucleotides outside the gene matches: 7. Looked up from germline, CDR1 is LGHDT and CDR2 is YNNKEL (reference sequence). There are 15 residues in the CDR3. Full variable domain (outside the CDR3, taken from reference TRBV3-1 and TRBJ2-2): DTAVSQTPKYLVTQMGNDKSIKCEQNLGHDTMYWYKQDSKKFLKIMFSYNNKELIINETVPNRFSPKSPDKAHLNLHINSLELGDSAVYFCASPRAGLNTGELFFGEGSRLTVL.

This chain links TRBV5-5 with TRBJ1-6, with D uncertain. The CDR3 has 14 residues. The germline V and J ends were trimmed by 3 bases and 10 bases, with 14 bases remaining between them. Germline V gene data show CDR1 as SGHKS and CDR2 as YYEKEE (reference sequence). This CDR3 is CASSSTAGVSPLHF. The CDR3, as DNA: TGTGCCAGCAGCTCCACAGCTGGAGTCTCACCCCTCCACTTT.

The chain recombines TRBV7-2 with TRBJ2-1, with a tentative D call TRBD2 (5 bases). Germline V gives CDR1 SGHTA, CDR2 FQGNSA. CDR3 length equals 13 residues. The V end was cut by 7 bases, the J end by 13 bases, with 20 bases between. Here the CDR3 reads CASKAAPLETQFF. In DNA, the CDR3 is TGTGCCAGCAAAGCGGCGCCGCTGGAGACCCAGTTCTTC.

This clonotype turned up a few times. This sequence joins TRBV27 and TRBJ2-6; the D gene is possibly TRBD2 (7 bases). Trimming removed 5 bases from V and 2 bases from J, with 28 bases in between. The CDR3 has 21 residues. The germline gives CDR1 MNHEY, CDR2 SMNVEV (reference sequence). This CDR3 is CASSGIRRGRGGEPGANVLTF. CDR3 DNA sequence: TGTGCCAGCAGTGGTATACGTAGGGGAAGGGGGGGCGAACCTGGGGCCAACGTCCTGACTTTC.

This clonotype was recorded at least ten times. The chain joins TRBV11-1 to TRBJ1-6, with D uncertain. V dropped 2 bases and J dropped 4 bases, with 9 bases sitting between them. This CDR3 comprises 15 residues. The germline gives CDR1 SGHAT, CDR2 FQDESV (reference sequence). This CDR3 is CASSLQTIYNSPLHF. CDR3 sequence (DNA): TGTGCCAGCAGCTTACAGACCATATATAATTCACCCCTCCACTTT.

This clonotype was picked up a small number of times. The chain is built from TRBV14 and TRBJ1-4; possible D gene TRBD1, 5 bases. V lost 4 bases, J lost 8 bases, and 11 bases lay in between. Germline CDR1 and CDR2: SGHDN and FVKESK. This CDR3 comprises 13 residues. For the CDR3, the DNA is TGTGCCAGCAGCCGAAATGGGGGGGAAAAACTGTTTTTT. It specifies CASSRNGGEKLFF.

The table lists this clonotype with a few counts. The chain recombines TRBV18 with TRBJ1-5; weak D call: TRBD1 (5 bases). This CDR3 has 15 amino acids. The germline gives CDR1 KGHSH, CDR2 LQKENI. Trimming left V 3 bases short and J 3 bases short, with 12 bases between. The CDR3 DNA follows: TGTGCCAGCTCACCTTCCGGGGGGTCCAATCAGCCCCAGCATTTT. Its translation: CASSPSGGSNQPQHF.

The V call is TRBV25-1, the J call TRBJ1-1, with 8 bases aligning to TRBD1. Germline assignment: CDR1 MGHDK and CDR2 SYGVNS. The ends lost 3 bases at V and 1 base at J; junction bases unmatched: 4. CDR3 length: 15 residues. CDR3 residues: CASSDPGTGNTEAFF. Here the CDR3 DNA reads TGTGCCAGCAGTGATCCTGGGACAGGGAACACTGAAGCTTTCTTT.

The chain joins TRBV7-9 to TRBJ1-2, with D possibly being TRBD1 (6 bases). The CDR3 runs 14 residues. V was clipped by 2 bases and J by 6 bases, with 13 bases between them. The germline CDR1 and CDR2 sequences are SEHNR and FQNEAQ (reference sequence). CDR3 nucleotides: TGTGCCAGCAGCTTAACCGGGGGCGCAAATGGCTACACCTTC. Translating it yields CASSLTGGANGYTF. Full variable domain (rest looked up from reference TRBV7-9 and TRBJ1-2): DTGVSQNPRHKITKRGQNVTFRCDPISEHNRLYWYRQTLGQGPEFLTYFQNEAQLEKSRLLSDRFSAERPKGSFSTLEIQRTEQGDSAMYLCASSLTGGANGYTFGSGTRLTVV.

This clonotype came up many times. V gene TRBV6-6 combines with J gene TRBJ2-7; D is uncertain. The CDR3 runs to 11 residues. The germline gives CDR1 MNHNY, CDR2 SVGAGI (reference sequence). Trimming took off 5 bases at V and 4 bases at J, with 6 bases between the two ends. CDR3 protein: CASSGLYEQYF. The CDR3 DNA reads TGTGCCAGCAGTGGCCTGTACGAGCAGTACTTC.

This clonotype was seen repeatedly, ten times or more. V gene TRBV28 combines with J gene TRBJ1-4, with no clear D. CDR1 and CDR2 (germline): MDHEN, SYDVKM. V was clipped by 4 bases and J by 7 bases, with 19 bases between them. This CDR3 contains 16 residues. The CDR3 nucleotides read TGTGCCAGCAGTTCATCATTTGGGGATCCCTTTGAAAAACTGTTTTTT. This sequence encodes CASSSSFGDPFEKLFF. The complete variable domain, with remaining parts taken from reference TRBV28 and TRBJ1-4, reads DVKVTQSSRYLVKRTGEKVFLECVQDMDHENMFWYRQDPGLGLRLIYFSYDVKMKEKGDIPEGYSVSREKKERFSLILESASTNQTSMYLCASSSSFGDPFEKLFFGSGTQLSVL.

This rearrangement joins TRBV18 to TRBJ2-7; 7 bases match TRBD2. This CDR3 spans 15 amino acids. The germline CDR1 and CDR2 sequences are KGHSH and LQKENI. V trimming: 3 bases; J trimming: 0 bases; junction bases outside the gene matches: 5. CDR3 DNA: TGTGCCAGCTCACCGAGGGGAGGGAGCTCCTACGAGCAGTACTTC. It yields the protein CASSPRGGSSYEQYF. The full variable domain, with the rest looked up from reference TRBV18 and TRBJ2-7, is NAGVMQNPRHLVRRRGQEARLRCSPMKGHSHVYWYRQLPEEGLKFMVYLQKENIIDESGMPKERFSAEFPKEGPSILRIQQVVRGDSAAYFCASSPRGGSSYEQYFGPGTRLTVT.

This rearrangement joins TRBV20-1 to TRBJ2-3, with D perhaps given as TRBD1 or TRBD2 (5 bases each). Germline assignment: CDR1 DFQATT and CDR2 SNEGSKA (reference sequence). The length of the CDR3 is 15 residues. V lost 6 bases to trimming and J lost 2 bases, with 18 bases between them. The CDR3: CSAPRGGDYTDTQYF. In DNA form, the CDR3 reads TGCAGTGCCCCGAGGGGTGGGGATTACACAGATACGCAGTATTTT.